The 11 T cell receptor beta chains presented below share a single source sample, sequenced in a study of T cell responses to AZD1222 COVID-19 vaccine (dated by TCRdb to 2020 to 2023). Sample time point, as interpreted from the label and publication: baseline before first vaccination. The library was made by the immunoSEQ multiplex PCR assay. This immuneACCESS table, as held by TCRdb, lists in-frame sequences with V and J called but not all clones. Of the missing ones, under half trace to an unresolved V gene in checked studies; the others have no known cause. The sample records around 120,000 clones, approximately 89% of which are singletons. The top ten clones comprise less than 6% of the sample. The specimen was peripheral blood, collected on day 0 of AZD1222 vaccination. These receptors all stem from an adult in good health.

The chain combines TRBV18 with TRBJ1-1; no reliable D call. CDR3 length equals 14 residues. V gave up 3 bases and J gave up 1 base, with 9 bases separating them. CDR1 KGHSH and CDR2 LQKENI come from the germline V gene. CDR3 amino acids: CASSPLSGNTEAFF. The CDR3 DNA reads as TGTGCCAGCTCACCTCTTAGCGGGAACACTGAAGCTTTCTTT.

The V call is TRBV2, the J call TRBJ2-1; 7 bases agree with TRBD2. Trimming cost V 8 bases and J 6 bases; bases outside gene matches: 10. Germline V gives CDR1 SNHLY, CDR2 FYNNEI. The CDR3 is 14 amino acids. The CDR3 sequence is CASDRDYFSNEQFF. The CDR3 region has the DNA TGTGCCAGCGATCGGGACTATTTTTCCAATGAGCAGTTCTTC.

As regards this clone: Germline is not matched at one junction end, which may reflect a read error. V and J are TRBV25-1 and TRBJ1-1; 7 bases fit TRBD1. CDR1 and CDR2 from the germline V gene are MGHDK and SYGVNS. This CDR3 is built from 12 residues. This chain's CDR3 is CASSDLKGTVLF. The CDR3, as DNA: TGTGCCAGCAGTGATCTAAAGGGGACAGTCCTCTTT.

V usage is TRBV7-2 and J usage is TRBJ1-3; D unclear. CDR1 is SGHTA, CDR2 FQGNSA, per germline. CDR3 length equals 14 residues. The V end lost 8 bases, the J end lost 0 bases, and 11 bases lay between the germline ends. The CDR3 spells CASSSGSSGNTIYF. The CDR3 DNA sequence: TGTGCCAGCTCAAGCGGGAGCTCTGGAAACACCATATATTTT.

V and J are TRBV7-2 and TRBJ2-5, with D perhaps matching TRBD1 (6 bases). The CDR3 consists of 13 residues. Germline V gene lookup returns CDR1 SGHTA and CDR2 FQGNSA. V lost 5 bases and J lost 5, with 12 bases in between. This CDR3 is CASSNRVSETQYF. CDR3 DNA sequence: TGTGCCAGCAGCAACAGGGTTTCCGAGACCCAGTACTTC.

This sequence joins TRBV5-1 and TRBJ1-2, with D perhaps TRBD1 (6 bases). The V end was cut by 2 bases, the J end by 6 bases, with 20 bases between. The germline CDR1 and CDR2 sequences are SGHRS and YFSETQ. The CDR3 runs to 16 residues. In DNA form, the CDR3 reads TGCGCCAGCAGCTTAGGGGACATCGGGCTTACTAATGGCTACACCTTC. Encoded protein: CASSLGDIGLTNGYTF.

Here the CDR3 DNA reads TGCGCCAGCAGCCAAGATTTAACAGGGAGTCAGCCCCAGCATTTT. Encoded protein: CASSQDLTGSQPQHF. V and J are TRBV4-3 and TRBJ1-5, with a tentative D call TRBD1 (6 bases). Trimming shortened V by 0 bases and J by 6 bases, and 12 bases separated the two germline ends. The CDR3 spans 15 residues. Looked up from germline, CDR1 is LGHNA and CDR2 is YSLEER.

The gene calls are TRBV19 and TRBJ1-5; D is unclear. The CDR3 is made up of 19 amino acids. The V gene lost 1 base and the J gene lost 1 base, with 20 bases spanning the gap. The V gene's germline CDR1 is LNHDA and CDR2 SQIVND (reference sequence). The CDR3 sequence: CASSIGLGYLGQSNQPQHF. CDR3 sequence (DNA): TGTGCCAGTAGTATAGGACTAGGATACCTAGGCCAGAGCAATCAGCCCCAGCATTTT.

The count of this clone is one. This sequence joins TRBV7-9 and TRBJ2-1; no clear D. Germline V CDR1 and CDR2: SEHNR, FQNEAQ (reference sequence). The CDR3 loop spans 15 amino acids. V was trimmed by 0 bases and J by 5 bases, leaving 11 bases between them. The CDR3 protein is CASSLALPQHNEQFF. CDR3 coding DNA: TGTGCCAGCAGCTTAGCGCTCCCACAGCACAATGAGCAGTTCTTC.

This chain joins TRBV6-1 and TRBJ1-5; D may be TRBD1 (5 bases). Per the germline V gene, CDR1 is MNHNS and CDR2 is SASEGT. Trimming pared 3 bases from V and 6 bases from J, leaving 12 bases between. The CDR3 is 14 amino acids. Here the CDR3 reads CASSDPRGGQPQHF. CDR3 DNA: TGTGCCAGCAGTGACCCAAGGGGTGGTCAGCCCCAGCATTTT.

The chain's CDR3 is CASSPDRGREYGYTF. CDR3 coding DNA: TGTGCCAGCAGCCCGGACAGGGGGCGCGAGTATGGCTACACCTTC. The chain carries TRBV4-2 and TRBJ1-2; TRBD1 matches at 11 bases. Germline CDR1 is LGHNA and CDR2 is YNFKEQ. CDR3 length: 15 amino acids. Trimming cost V 4 bases and J 5 bases; bases outside gene matches: 6.